This is a list of T cell receptor beta chains from one sample in a study of T cell responses to AZD1222 COVID-19 vaccine. Here immunoSEQ multiplex PCR was the method, and the copy in TCRdb shows in-frame clones only, minus some. Of tens of thousands of clones in the sample, more than 75% were seen once. This specimen consisted of peripheral blood, obtained on day 0 of MenACWY control vaccination. The receptors originated from an adult in good health. Each CDR3 is given with its conserved first and last residue. The D gene is left open where the match is weak. Not all rows give a size; the values are once, few, many and, for expanded clones, a class.

J gene,V gene,clone size,D gene,CDR3 protein,CDR3 DNA
TRBJ1-5,TRBV5-1,once,-,CASSLAGANQPQHF,TGCGCCAGCAGCTTAGCAGGGGCCAATCAGCCCCAGCATTTT
TRBJ1-1,TRBV28,-,TRBD1,CASRGQGLTFF,TGTGCCAGCAGAGGACAGGGTTTAACTTTCTTT
TRBJ2-2,TRBV6-2/TRBV6-3,once,TRBD2,CASSLLASGGAILGELFF,TGTGCCAGCAGCCTACTCGCTAGCGGGGGAGCTATTCTCGGGGAGCTGTTTTTT
TRBJ1-6,TRBV6-1,-,-,CASSEVYSPLHF,TGTGCCAGCAGTGAGGTCTATTCACCCCTCCACTTT
TRBJ2-2,TRBV28,-,-,CASSFSGVGPNTGELFF,TGTGCCAGCAGTTTCTCAGGCGTCGGACCGAACACCGGGGAGCTGTTTTTT
TRBJ2-7,TRBV7-9,-,-,CASSRGQAYEQYF,TGTGCCAGCAGCCGAGGACAAGCCTACGAGCAGTACTTC
TRBJ1-2,TRBV28,-,-,CASSSQDYGYTF,TGTGCCAGCAGTAGCCAGGACTATGGCTACACCTTC
TRBJ2-3,TRBV6-1,-,-,CASSDSDLSTQYF,TGTGCCAGCAGTGATTCAGACTTGAGTACGCAGTATTTT
TRBJ1-1,TRBV4-3,-,TRBD1,CASSPNRGPEAFF,TGCGCCAGCAGCCCTAACAGGGGCCCTGAAGCTTTCTTT
TRBJ2-7,TRBV18,-,-,CASSLYSGEQYF,TGTGCCAGCTCACTCTATTCGGGCGAGCAGTACTTC
TRBJ1-1,TRBV14,-,-,CASSLRAGGNTEAFF,TGTGCCAGCAGCCTCAGGGCGGGGGGGAACACTGAAGCTTTCTTT